Each of the 18 T cell receptor beta chains below was sequenced from the same sample in a study of regulatory T cells in long-lasting Graves disease. Arm-PCR with iRepertoire HTBI primers amplified the CDR3 regions for these TCR beta libraries. TCRdb re-called the multiplex PCR reads through MiXCR, storing one row per CDR3 protein. The data hold roughly 400,000 distinct CDR3 sequences, with roughly 20% observed a single time. The time point here: persistent/refractory GD, antithyroid drugs over 5 years with positive TRAb. The TCR library was prepared using RNA isolated from PBMCs. The starting material was peripheral blood mononuclear cells (PBMCs), obtained when the disease was refractory, from a patient treated with antithyroid drugs. The receptor source for this set is a female donor with Graves disease.

This clonotype was counted only a few times. The rearrangement joins TRBV5-1 to TRBJ1-5, with D perhaps TRBD1 (5 bases). Germline CDR1 and CDR2: SGHRS and YFSETQ. CDR3 size: 13 residues. Trimming stripped 4 bases from V and 4 bases from J, with 9 bases between. CDR3 protein: CASSREGNQPQHF. The DNA of the CDR3 is TGCGCCAGCAGCAGGGAGGGGAATCAGCCCCAGCATTTT. Full variable domain (rest looked up from reference TRBV5-1 and TRBJ1-5): KAGVTQTPRYLIKTRGQQVTLSCSPISGHRSVSWYQQTPGQGLQFLFEYFSETQRNKGNFPGRFSGRQFSNSRSEMNVSTLELGDSALYLCASSREGNQPQHFGDGTRLSIL.

The rearrangement uses TRBV20-1 and TRBJ2-7, with 11 positions matching TRBD1. Germline V gives CDR1 DFQATT, CDR2 SNEGSKA (reference sequence). V lost 1 base and J lost 6; bases outside the gene matches: 5. The CDR3 covers 14 residues. The CDR3 nucleotides read TGCAGTGCTAGAGGGGACAGGGGGGGGTTCGAGCAGTACTTC. This encodes CSARGDRGGFEQYF.

The chain joins TRBV12-3 or TRBV12-4 to TRBJ2-1, with 9 bases lining up with TRBD2. This CDR3 has 18 amino acids. V trimming: 2 bases; J trimming: 0 bases; junction bases outside the gene matches: 8. CDR3 DNA sequence: TGTGCCAGCAGTTTACTCCCGGCTAGCGGGATCTCCTACAATGAGCAGTTCTTC. Encoded protein: CASSLLPASGISYNEQFF.

This clonotype was observed a few times. J is TRBJ1-2 and V is TRBV29-1; D not resolved. The germline gives CDR1 SQVTM, CDR2 ANQGSEA. The CDR3 covers 14 residues. Trimming cost V 1 base and J 3 bases, with 12 bases left between them. DNA for the CDR3: TGCAGCGTTGAAGGTCTAGGCCGAGACTATGGCTACACCTTC. Translation: CSVEGLGRDYGYTF.

This clonotype was seen a handful of times. The chain has TRBV29-1 and TRBJ1-1, with D uncertain. Looked up from germline, CDR1 is SQVTM and CDR2 is ANQGSEA. CDR3 length: 16 residues. V lost 0 bases to trimming and J lost 0 bases, with 14 bases between them. Written as DNA, the CDR3 is TGCAGCGTTGAAGAGGGAGTGCGTTTGTTGAACACTGAAGCTTTCTTT. This sequence encodes CSVEEGVRLLNTEAFF.

This clonotype was detected only a few times. CDR3 in amino acids: CASLVGRGAFF. DNA of the CDR3: TGTGCCAGCCTGGTCGGAAGGGGAGCTTTCTTT. The rearrangement uses TRBV6-1 and TRBJ1-1; D might be TRBD1 (5 bases). Trimming left V 8 bases short and J 10 bases short, with 14 bases between. The CDR3 runs 11 residues. Germline loops: CDR1 MNHNS, CDR2 SASEGT.

J is TRBJ2-2 and V is TRBV12-3 or TRBV12-4; 7 bases match TRBD1. The CDR3 loop spans 17 amino acids. J was trimmed by 7 bases and V by 4 bases; bases with no gene match: 15. The CDR3 nucleotides are TGTGCCAGCAGTTCGGACCCAGGGGGAATTGGCTTCGGGGAGCTGTTTTTT. This codes for CASSSDPGGIGFGELFF.

This chain joins TRBV14 and TRBJ2-5, with 16 bases fitting TRBD2. Trimming cost V 0 bases and J 5 bases; bases outside gene matches: 12. The CDR3 runs to 20 residues. CDR1 is SGHDN, CDR2 FVKESK, per germline. In DNA form, the CDR3 reads TGTGCCAGCAGCCAAGAGGTCGGGACTAGCGGGAGGGTAGGTGAGGAGACCCAGTACTTC. Its protein product is CASSQEVGTSGRVGEETQYF.

This clonotype came up a few times. This chain links TRBV19 with TRBJ2-7; TRBD1 agrees at 9 bases. J was trimmed by 6 bases and V by 7 bases; bases with no gene match: 10. CDR1 is LNHDA, CDR2 SQIVND, per germline (reference sequence). The CDR3 contains 14 residues. The CDR3 sequence: CASKRGQGFFEQYF. CDR3 DNA: TGTGCCAGTAAGAGGGGACAGGGTTTTTTCGAGCAGTACTTC.

This clonotype has a count of ten or more. J is TRBJ1-2 and V is TRBV28; no reliable D call. The germline V gene has CDR1 MDHEN and CDR2 SYDVKM. Between the trimmed V and J ends, which lost 6 bases and 8 bases, there was a span of 25 bases. This CDR3 is built from 16 residues. CDR3 DNA: TGTGCCAGCAGCTCCTTGCTACGGGTCGCCGAGAAGGGCTACACCTTC. This encodes CASSSLLRVAEKGYTF.

This sequence joins TRBV2 and TRBJ2-1; a possible D gene is TRBD2 (5 bases). With 2 bases removed from V and 9 bases from J, the gap between germline ends came to 11 bases. CDR1 SNHLY and CDR2 FYNNEI come from the germline V gene. This CDR3 spans 13 amino acids. The chain's CDR3 is CASSETRAGEQFF. The CDR3 DNA reads as TGTGCCAGCAGTGAAACGCGGGCCGGTGAGCAGTTCTTC.

This chain connects TRBV7-9 to TRBJ2-7; 9 positions match TRBD2. V lost 6 bases, J lost 3 bases, and 15 bases stayed unmatched. CDR1 and CDR2 (germline): SEHNR, FQNEAQ (reference sequence). The CDR3 runs 17 residues. The CDR3 region has the DNA TGTGCCAGCAGTCCCCTCGGGGGACTAGCTCTACTCTACGAGCAGTACTTC. Translated: CASSPLGGLALLYEQYF.

This clonotype was counted ten times or more. This chain uses TRBV5-5 with TRBJ1-2; 7 nucleotides line up with TRBD1. Trimming removed 0 bases from V and 4 bases from J; junction bases left unmatched: 6. CDR1 and CDR2 (germline): SGHKS, YYEKEE (reference sequence). This CDR3 has 15 residues. This CDR3 reads CASSLGQGVIYGYTF. In DNA form, the CDR3 reads TGTGCCAGCAGCTTGGGGCAGGGGGTGATCTATGGCTACACCTTC.

The CDR3 spells CASSMLPRVGQHF. In DNA form, the CDR3 reads TGTGCCAGTAGTATGTTGCCTCGGGTGGGGCAGCATTTT. The gene calls are TRBV19 and TRBJ1-5; D remains ambiguous. The length of the CDR3 is 13 residues. The V end lost 3 bases, the J end lost 13 bases, and 16 bases lay between the germline ends. The germline V gene has CDR1 LNHDA and CDR2 SQIVND (reference sequence).

This clonotype was observed many times. V is TRBV28 and J is TRBJ2-5; D is unclear. Trimming shortened V by 2 bases and J by 1 base, and 11 bases separated the two germline ends. The CDR3 contains 15 residues. The germline V gene encodes CDR1 MDHEN and CDR2 SYDVKM. Written as DNA, the CDR3 is TGTGCCAGCAGTTTAGCGGAGACCCGCCAAGAGACCCAGTACTTC. This gives the protein CASSLAETRQETQYF. The entire variable domain, with the rest obtained from reference TRBV28 and TRBJ2-5, is as follows: DVKVTQSSRYLVKRTGEKVFLECVQDMDHENMFWYRQDPGLGLRLIYFSYDVKMKEKGDIPEGYSVSREKKERFSLILESASTNQTSMYLCASSLAETRQETQYFGPGTRLLVL.

The chain uses TRBV14 and TRBJ2-7, with TRBD2 matching over 9 bases. The CDR3 is made up of 14 amino acids. With 1 base clipped from V and 7 bases from J, the junction kept 5 bases outside the gene matches. Looked up from germline, CDR1 is SGHDN and CDR2 is FVKESK. In DNA, the CDR3 is TGTGCCAGCAGCCAAGTTCGTCTAGCGGGGGAGCAGTACTTC. Translation gives CASSQVRLAGEQYF.

Only a few counts were recorded for this clonotype. The V and J genes are TRBV28 and TRBJ2-1, with TRBD1 matching over 8 bases. Germline CDR1 reads MDHEN; CDR2 reads SYDVKM. CDR3 length: 15 amino acids. V was clipped by 6 bases and J by 7 bases; unmatched bases: 11. The CDR3 loop reads CASSPDRGRGNEQFF. In DNA, the CDR3 is TGTGCCAGCAGCCCCGACAGGGGTCGTGGAAATGAGCAGTTCTTC.

The chain couples TRBV6-1 to TRBJ2-7; no clear D gene. CDR1 is MNHNS, CDR2 SASEGT, per germline. The CDR3 is made up of 18 amino acids. The V gene lost 7 bases and the J gene lost 6 bases, with 31 bases spanning the gap. The CDR3: CASTRTFTVQRRAGEQYF. CDR3 bases: TGTGCCAGCACCCGCACCTTTACGGTTCAGAGAAGGGCTGGCGAGCAGTACTTC.